Detailed here is one TCR beta chain. Other DNA sequences in the sample encode the same CDR3. The germline V gene has CDR1 MNHEY and CDR2 SMNVEV (reference sequence). Losses at the gene ends were 6 bases for V and 6 bases for J; bases not matched to a gene: 4. The length of the CDR3 is 13 residues. The sample originates from a study of shared clonotypes between healthy human individuals. Produced via immunoSEQ multiplex PCR; TCRdb's table is partial and in-frame only. The table records some 740,000 clones, 85% to 95% of them present only once. Terminally differentiated effector memory CD45RA+ cells were left out of the naive CD8 fraction, which was CD45RO-negative and positively selected for CCR7.

This clonotype was obtained from a man aged 30 to 45 in good health. The specimen was naive CD8+ T cells sorted from blood. The chain employs TRBV27 and TRBJ2-7; 11 bases match TRBD2. As DNA, the CDR3 is TGTGCCAGCAGCCTAGCGGGAGGTCTCGAGCAGTACTTC. Translated: CASSLAGGLEQYF.